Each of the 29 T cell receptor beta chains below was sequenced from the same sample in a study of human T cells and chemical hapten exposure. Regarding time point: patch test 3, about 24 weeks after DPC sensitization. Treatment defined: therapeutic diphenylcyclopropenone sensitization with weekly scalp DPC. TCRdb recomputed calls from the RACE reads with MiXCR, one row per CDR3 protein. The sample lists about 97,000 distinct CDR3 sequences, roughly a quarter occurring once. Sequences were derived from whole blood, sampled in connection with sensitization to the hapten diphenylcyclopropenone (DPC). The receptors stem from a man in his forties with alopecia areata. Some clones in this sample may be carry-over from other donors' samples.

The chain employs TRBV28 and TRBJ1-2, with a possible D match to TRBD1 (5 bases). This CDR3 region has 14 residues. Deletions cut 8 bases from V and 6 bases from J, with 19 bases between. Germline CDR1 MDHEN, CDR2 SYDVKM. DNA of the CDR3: TGTGCCAGCTCCCTATCCGGCAGGGCTGATGGCTACACCTTC. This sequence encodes CASSLSGRADGYTF.

The CDR3 region has the DNA TGTGCCAGCAGTGAAGCCCTGGGACTAGTTGCAGATACGCAGTATTTT. It specifies CASSEALGLVADTQYF. This chain joins TRBV2 and TRBJ2-3; 8 nucleotides align to TRBD2. Germline CDR1 SNHLY, CDR2 FYNNEI. The length of the CDR3 is 16 residues. J lost 4 bases, V lost 0 bases, and 6 bases had no gene match. The full variable domain, in which reference TRBV2 and TRBJ2-3 provide the parts outside the CDR3, is EPEVTQTPSHQVTQMGQEVILRCVPISNHLYFYWYRQILGQKVEFLVSFYNNEISEKSEIFDDQFSVERPDGSNFTLKIRSTKLEDSAMYFCASSEALGLVADTQYFGPGTRLTVL.

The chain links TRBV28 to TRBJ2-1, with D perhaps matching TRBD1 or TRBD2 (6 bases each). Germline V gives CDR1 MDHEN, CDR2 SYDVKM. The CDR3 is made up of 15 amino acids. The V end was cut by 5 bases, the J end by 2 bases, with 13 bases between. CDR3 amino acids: CASSAPGATYNEQFF. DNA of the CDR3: TGTGCCAGCAGTGCGCCGGGGGCGACCTACAATGAGCAGTTCTTC.

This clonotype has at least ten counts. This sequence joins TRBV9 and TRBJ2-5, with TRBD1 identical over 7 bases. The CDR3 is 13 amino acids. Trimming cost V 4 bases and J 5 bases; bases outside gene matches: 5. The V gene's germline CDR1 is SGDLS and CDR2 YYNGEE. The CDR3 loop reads CASSLGQSETQYF. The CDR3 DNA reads TGTGCCAGCAGCCTGGGACAGTCGGAGACCCAGTACTTC.

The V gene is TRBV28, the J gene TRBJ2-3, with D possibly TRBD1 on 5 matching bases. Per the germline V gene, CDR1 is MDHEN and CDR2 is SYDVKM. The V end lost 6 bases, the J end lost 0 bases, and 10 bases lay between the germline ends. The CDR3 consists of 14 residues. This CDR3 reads CASRQGYSTDTQYF. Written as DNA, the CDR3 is TGTGCCAGCAGGCAGGGCTACAGCACAGATACGCAGTATTTT.

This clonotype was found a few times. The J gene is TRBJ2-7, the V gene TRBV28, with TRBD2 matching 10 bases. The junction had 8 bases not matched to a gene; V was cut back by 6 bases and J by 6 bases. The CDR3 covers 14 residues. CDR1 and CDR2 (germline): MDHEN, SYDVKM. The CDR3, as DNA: TGTGCCAGCAGACTCAGCGGGAGGGCCGGCGAGCAGTACTTC. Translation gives CASRLSGRAGEQYF.

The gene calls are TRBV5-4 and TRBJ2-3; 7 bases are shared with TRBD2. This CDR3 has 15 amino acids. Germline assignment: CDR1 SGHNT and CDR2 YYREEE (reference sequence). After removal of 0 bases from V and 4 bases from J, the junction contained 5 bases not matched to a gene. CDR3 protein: CASSLEAGRADTQYF. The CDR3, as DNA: TGTGCCAGCAGCTTGGAAGCGGGAAGAGCAGATACGCAGTATTTT.

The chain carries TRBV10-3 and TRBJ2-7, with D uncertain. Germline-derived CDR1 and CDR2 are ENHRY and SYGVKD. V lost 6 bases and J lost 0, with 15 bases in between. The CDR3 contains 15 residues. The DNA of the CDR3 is TGTGCCATCAGCTCTTTTCGACGGCGCTCCTACGAGCAGTACTTC. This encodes CAISSFRRRSYEQYF.

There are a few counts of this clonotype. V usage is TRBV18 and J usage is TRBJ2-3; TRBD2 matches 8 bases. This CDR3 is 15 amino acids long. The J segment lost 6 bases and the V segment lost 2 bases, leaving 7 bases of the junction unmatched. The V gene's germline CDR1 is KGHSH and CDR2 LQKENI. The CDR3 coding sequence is TGTGCCAGCTCACCAGGGAGCGGGAGAACGGATACGCAGTATTTT. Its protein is CASSPGSGRTDTQYF.

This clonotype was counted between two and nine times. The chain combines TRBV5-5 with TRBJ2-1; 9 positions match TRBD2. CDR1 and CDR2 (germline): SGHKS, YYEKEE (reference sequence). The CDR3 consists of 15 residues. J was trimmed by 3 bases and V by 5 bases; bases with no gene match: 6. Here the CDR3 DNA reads TGTGCCAGCAGTAACCTAGCGGGAAGCTACAATGAGCAGTTCTTC. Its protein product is CASSNLAGSYNEQFF.

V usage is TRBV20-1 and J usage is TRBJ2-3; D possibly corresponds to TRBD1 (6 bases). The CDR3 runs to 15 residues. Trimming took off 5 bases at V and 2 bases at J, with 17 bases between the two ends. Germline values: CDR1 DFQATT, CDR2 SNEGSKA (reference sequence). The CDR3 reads CSAWTVGAPTDTQYF. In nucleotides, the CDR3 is TGCAGTGCTTGGACGGTGGGGGCGCCCACAGATACGCAGTATTTT.

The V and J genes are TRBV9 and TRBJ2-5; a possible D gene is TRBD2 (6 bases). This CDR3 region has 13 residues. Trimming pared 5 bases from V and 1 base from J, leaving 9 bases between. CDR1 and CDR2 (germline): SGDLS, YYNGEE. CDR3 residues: CASSGLTQETQYF. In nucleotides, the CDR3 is TGTGCCAGCAGTGGACTAACCCAAGAGACCCAGTACTTC.

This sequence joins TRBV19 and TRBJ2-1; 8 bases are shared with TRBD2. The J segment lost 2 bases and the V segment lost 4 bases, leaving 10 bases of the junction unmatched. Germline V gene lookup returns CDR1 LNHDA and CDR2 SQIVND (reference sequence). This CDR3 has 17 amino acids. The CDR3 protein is CASSRATRLATYNEQFF. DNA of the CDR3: TGTGCCAGTAGTAGGGCAACGAGACTAGCGACCTACAATGAGCAGTTCTTC.

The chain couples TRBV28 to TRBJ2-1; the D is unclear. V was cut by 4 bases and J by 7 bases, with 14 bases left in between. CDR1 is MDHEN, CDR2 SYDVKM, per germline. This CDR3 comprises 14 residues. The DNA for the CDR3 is TGTGCCAGCAGTTGGGCGTCAAGGGATAATGAGCAGTTCTTC. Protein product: CASSWASRDNEQFF. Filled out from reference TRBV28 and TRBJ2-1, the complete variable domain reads DVKVTQSSRYLVKRTGEKVFLECVQDMDHENMFWYRQDPGLGLRLIYFSYDVKMKEKGDIPEGYSVSREKKERFSLILESASTNQTSMYLCASSWASRDNEQFFGPGTRLTVL.

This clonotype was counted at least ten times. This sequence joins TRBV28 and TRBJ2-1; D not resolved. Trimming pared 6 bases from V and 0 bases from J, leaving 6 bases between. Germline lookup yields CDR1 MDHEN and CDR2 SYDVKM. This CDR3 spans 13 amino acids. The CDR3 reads CASRESSYNEQFF. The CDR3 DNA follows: TGTGCCAGCAGGGAGAGCTCCTACAATGAGCAGTTCTTC. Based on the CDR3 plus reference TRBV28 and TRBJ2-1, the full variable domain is DVKVTQSSRYLVKRTGEKVFLECVQDMDHENMFWYRQDPGLGLRLIYFSYDVKMKEKGDIPEGYSVSREKKERFSLILESASTNQTSMYLCASRESSYNEQFFGPGTRLTVL.

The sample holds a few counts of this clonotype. The DNA for the CDR3 is TGCAGTGCTAGAGACCCGGGACTACAATACAATGAGCAGTTCTTC. Protein product: CSARDPGLQYNEQFF. V is TRBV20-1 and J is TRBJ2-1; 7 bases are shared with TRBD2. The CDR3 contains 15 residues. The V gene's germline CDR1 is DFQATT and CDR2 SNEGSKA (reference sequence). V gave up 0 bases and J gave up 4 bases; unmatched junction bases: 6.

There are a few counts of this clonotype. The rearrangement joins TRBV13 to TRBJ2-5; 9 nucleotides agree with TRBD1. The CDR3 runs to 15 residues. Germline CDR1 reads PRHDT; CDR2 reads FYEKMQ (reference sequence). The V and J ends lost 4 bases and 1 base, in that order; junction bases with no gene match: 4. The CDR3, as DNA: TGTGCCAGCAGCTCCCGGGACAGGGCCCAAGAGACCCAGTACTTC. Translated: CASSSRDRAQETQYF. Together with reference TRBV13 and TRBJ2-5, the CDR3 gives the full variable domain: AAGVIQSPRHLIKEKRETATLKCYPIPRHDTVYWYQQGPGQDPQFLISFYEKMQSDKGSIPDRFSAQQFSDYHSELNMSSLELGDSALYFCASSSRDRAQETQYFGPGTRLLVL.

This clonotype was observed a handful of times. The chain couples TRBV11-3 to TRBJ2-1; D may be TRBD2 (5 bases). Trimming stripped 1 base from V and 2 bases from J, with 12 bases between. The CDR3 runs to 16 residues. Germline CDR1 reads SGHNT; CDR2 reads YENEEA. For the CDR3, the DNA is TGTGCCAGCAGCTTAGTAGCTAGCACGACCTACAATGAGCAGTTCTTC. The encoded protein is CASSLVASTTYNEQFF.

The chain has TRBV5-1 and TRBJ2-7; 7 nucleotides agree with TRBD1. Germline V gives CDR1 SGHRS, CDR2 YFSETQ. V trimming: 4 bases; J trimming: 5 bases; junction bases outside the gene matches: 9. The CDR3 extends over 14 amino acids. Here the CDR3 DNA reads TGCGCCAGCAGCACGACGACAGGGAGCGACGAGCAGTACTTC. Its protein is CASSTTTGSDEQYF.

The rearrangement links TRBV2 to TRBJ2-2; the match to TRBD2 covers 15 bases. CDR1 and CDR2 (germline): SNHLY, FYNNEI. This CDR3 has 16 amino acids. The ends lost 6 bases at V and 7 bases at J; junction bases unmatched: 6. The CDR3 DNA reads TGTGCCAGCAGGGGGACTAGCGGGAGGTCTGTCGGGGAGCTGTTTTTT. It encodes CASRGTSGRSVGELFF. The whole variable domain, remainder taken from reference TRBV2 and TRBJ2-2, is EPEVTQTPSHQVTQMGQEVILRCVPISNHLYFYWYRQILGQKVEFLVSFYNNEISEKSEIFDDQFSVERPDGSNFTLKIRSTKLEDSAMYFCASRGTSGRSVGELFFGEGSRLTVL.

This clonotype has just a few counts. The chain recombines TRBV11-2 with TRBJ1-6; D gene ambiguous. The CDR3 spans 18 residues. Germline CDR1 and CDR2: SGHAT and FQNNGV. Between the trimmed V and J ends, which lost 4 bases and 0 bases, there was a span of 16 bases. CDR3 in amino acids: CASSSPPEASSYNSPLHF. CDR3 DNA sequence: TGTGCCAGCAGCTCGCCCCCAGAGGCGTCCTCCTATAATTCACCCCTCCACTTT.

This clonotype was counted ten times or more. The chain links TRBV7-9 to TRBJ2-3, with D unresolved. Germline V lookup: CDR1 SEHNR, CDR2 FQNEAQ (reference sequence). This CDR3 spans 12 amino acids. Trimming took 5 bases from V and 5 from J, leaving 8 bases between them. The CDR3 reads CASSPSGDTQYF. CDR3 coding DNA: TGTGCCAGCAGCCCCTCAGGAGATACGCAGTATTTT.

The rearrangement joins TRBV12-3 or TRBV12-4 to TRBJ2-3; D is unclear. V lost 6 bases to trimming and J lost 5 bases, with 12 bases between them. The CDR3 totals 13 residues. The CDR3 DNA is TGTGCCAGCAGCACCTCCGGCGTAGATACGCAGTATTTT. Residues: CASSTSGVDTQYF.

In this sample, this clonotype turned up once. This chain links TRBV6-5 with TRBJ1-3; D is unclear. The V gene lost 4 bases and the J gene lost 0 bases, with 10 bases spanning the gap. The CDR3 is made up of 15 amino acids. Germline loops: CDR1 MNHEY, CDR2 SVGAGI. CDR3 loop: CASSFLRGSGNTIYF. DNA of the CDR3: TGTGCCAGCAGTTTTCTGAGAGGCTCTGGAAACACCATATATTTT.

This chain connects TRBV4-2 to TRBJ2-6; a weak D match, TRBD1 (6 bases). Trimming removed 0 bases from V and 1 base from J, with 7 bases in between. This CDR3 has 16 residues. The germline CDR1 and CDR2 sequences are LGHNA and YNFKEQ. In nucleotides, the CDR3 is TGTGCCAGCAGCCAAGAAGGACAGTCTGGGGCCAACGTCCTGACTTTC. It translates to CASSQEGQSGANVLTF.

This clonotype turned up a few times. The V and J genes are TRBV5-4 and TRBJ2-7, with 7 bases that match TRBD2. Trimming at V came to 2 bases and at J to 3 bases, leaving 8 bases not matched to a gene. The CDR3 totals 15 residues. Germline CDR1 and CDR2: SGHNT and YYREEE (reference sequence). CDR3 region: CASSFERDPVYEQYF. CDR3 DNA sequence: TGTGCCAGCAGCTTTGAGCGGGACCCTGTCTACGAGCAGTACTTC.

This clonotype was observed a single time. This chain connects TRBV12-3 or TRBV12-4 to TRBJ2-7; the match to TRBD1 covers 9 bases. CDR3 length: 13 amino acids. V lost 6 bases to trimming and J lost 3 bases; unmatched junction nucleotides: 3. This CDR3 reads CASSRQGVYEQYF. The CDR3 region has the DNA TGTGCCAGCAGCCGACAGGGGGTCTACGAGCAGTACTTC.

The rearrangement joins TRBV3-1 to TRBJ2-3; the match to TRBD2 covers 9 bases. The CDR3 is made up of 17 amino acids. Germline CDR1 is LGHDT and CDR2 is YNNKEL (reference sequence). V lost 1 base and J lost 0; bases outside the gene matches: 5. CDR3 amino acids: CASSQGILAGSTDTQYF. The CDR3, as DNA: TGTGCCAGCAGCCAAGGAATCCTAGCGGGAAGCACAGATACGCAGTATTTT.

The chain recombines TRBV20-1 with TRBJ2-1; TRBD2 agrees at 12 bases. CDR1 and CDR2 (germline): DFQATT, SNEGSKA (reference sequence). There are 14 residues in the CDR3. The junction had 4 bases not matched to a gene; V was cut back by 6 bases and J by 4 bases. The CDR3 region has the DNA TGCAGTGCCAATGGACTAGCGGGATACAATGAGCAGTTCTTC. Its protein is CSANGLAGYNEQFF.